This T cell receptor beta chain was identified in a study of shared clonotypes between healthy human individuals. Study conclusions and caveats: In general, naive subsets displayed greater estimated richness than memory subsets did.

Naive CD8 cells, CD45RO-negative and positively selected for CCR7, excluded terminally differentiated effector memory CD45RA+ cells. Samples underwent the assay at deep level. The assay was immunoSEQ multiplex PCR, and TCRdb's table has in-frame clones only and misses some. This sample has some 2 million clones, with less than 95% found just once. This clone was counted between two and nine times. No antigen is known for it. Trimming stripped 5 bases from V and 2 bases from J, with 6 bases between. Per germline, CDR1 SGHTA and CDR2 FQGTGA. The CDR3 is 13 residues long. The chain links TRBV7-3 to TRBJ2-2; D is ambiguous. The specimen sequenced was naive CD8+ T cells sorted from blood. The TCR was taken from a man between 18 and 29 years old in good health. The CDR3 bases are TGTGCCAGCAGCCCAAGTAACACCGGGGAGCTGTTTTTT. Translated, it gives CASSPSNTGELFF. The complete variable domain, with remaining parts taken from reference TRBV7-3 and TRBJ2-2, reads GAGVSQTPSNKVTEKGKYVELRCDPISGHTALYWYRQSLGQGPEFLIYFQGTGAADDSGLPNDRFFAVRPEGSVSTLKIQRTERGDSAVYLCASSPSNTGELFFGEGSRLTVL.